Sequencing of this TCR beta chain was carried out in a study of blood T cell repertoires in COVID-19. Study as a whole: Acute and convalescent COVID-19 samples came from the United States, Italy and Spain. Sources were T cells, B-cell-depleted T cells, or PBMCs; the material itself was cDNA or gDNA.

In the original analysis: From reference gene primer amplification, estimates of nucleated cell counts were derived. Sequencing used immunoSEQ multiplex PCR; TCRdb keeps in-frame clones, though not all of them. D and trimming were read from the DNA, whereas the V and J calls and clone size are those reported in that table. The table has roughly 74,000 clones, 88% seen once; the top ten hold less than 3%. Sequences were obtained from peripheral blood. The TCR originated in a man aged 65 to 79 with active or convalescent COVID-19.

CDR3 protein: CASSLEQTNTGELFF. CDR3 sequence (DNA): TGCGCCAGCAGCTTGGAACAGACGAACACCGGGGAGCTGTTTTTT. The chain has TRBV5-1 and TRBJ2-2; D not resolved. Deletions cut 0 bases from V and 0 bases from J, with 6 bases between. The CDR3 extends over 15 amino acids. The germline CDR1 and CDR2 sequences are SGHRS and YFSETQ.